One T cell receptor beta chain is described in this entry. Its antigen is currently not known. No base quality information exists; no much larger clone differs at one position. TCRbeta CDR3 regions were amplified from genomic DNA using the immunoSEQ Assay, a bias-controlled multiplex PCR. The paper's processing steps were these. The number of nucleated cells in each sample was estimated by amplification of reference gene primers within the assay. To quantify the absolute abundance of each unique TCRbeta CDR3 rearrangement, sequence reads were collapsed and filtered. For each sample, productive Simpson clonality was calculated by taking the square root of Simpson's diversity index across productive rearrangements. TCRdb took over this immuneACCESS table, retaining in-frame rearrangements with V and J assigned. Such tables are incomplete; in checked studies, under half of the missing clones stem from an unresolved V gene, and the remainder is unexplained. The V and J calls and the clone size are those of that table, but D and trimming were determined from the DNA. Counted in this sample were tens of thousands of clones; over 70% of them appeared once. Clones ranked in the top ten supply about 10% of the sample.

Reading from cysteine to phenylalanine, the CDR3 counts 15 amino acids. CDR3 DNA only is kept here, 45 bases in frame from base 1. Trimming takes 8 bases off V and 7 bases off J; junction bases not matched to a gene: 11. For CDR1 and CDR2, the germline V gene lists SGDLS and YYNGEE. These data originate in a study of blood T cell repertoires in COVID-19 (dated by TCRdb to the early 2020s). Broadly, across the study: Samples from collaborators originated in the United States, Italy and Spain and spanned both the acute and convalescent phases of COVID-19. The repertoires were released in a freely available public database intended as a resource for research on the immune response to SARS-CoV-2. Where available, HLA class I and class II types were obtained from metadata supplied by the sample provider rather than from assay-based typing. The dataset comprised deeply sampled blood TCRbeta repertoires from subjects exposed to, actively infected with, or recovered from COVID-19. Samples came from the ongoing ImmuneRACE study (first 160 participants) plus 1,254 subjects from 6 global collaborators. The prospective study material was composed of cDNA or gDNA derived from T cells, B-cell-depleted T cells, or PBMCs. Nearly every sample came with metadata listing a de-identified subject ID, COVID-19 status, age in years and sex.

The collaborating institutions used their own protocols to collect whole blood in K2EDTA tubes. For TCRbeta analysis, collaborator samples were shipped as frozen whole blood, as isolated PBMCs, or as DNA extracted from either sample type. Broad study findings and their caveats: Clinical and demographic metadata were provided uncurated, with the amount varying by source and participant.

The V and J genes are TRBV9 and TRBJ2-1; TRBD1 fits 11 bases in the junction. This TCR derives from a human donor in a cohort sampled during active COVID-19. The source material was peripheral blood. The CDR3 has the sequence CASTTGTGGSNEQFF. The DNA sequence reads TGTGCCAGTACTACCGGGACAGGGGGGTCGAATGAGCAGTTCTTC.